The next 17 T cell receptor beta chains were all read from a single sample in a study of response to subunit inactivated influenza vaccine. TCRdb independently ran MiXCR on the RT-PCR reads; one entry per CDR3 protein. The sample includes 650,000 or so distinct CDR3 sequences, 12% to 15% of them seen just once. The specimen was PBMCs from blood, collected 14 to 15 days before vaccination. These receptors were taken from a man between 45 and 60 years old who received an inactivated influenza vaccine.

The chain combines TRBV10-3 with TRBJ2-5; 8 bases fit TRBD1. J gave up 4 bases and V 2 bases, and 9 bases lay outside the gene matches. Germline V gives CDR1 ENHRY, CDR2 SYGVKD. The CDR3 covers 16 residues. The CDR3 DNA follows: TGTGCCATCAGTGAGACTACGTCAGGGGGCCGAGAGACCCAGTACTTC. It codes for CAISETTSGGRETQYF.

At least ten counts were recorded for this clonotype. The gene calls are TRBV12-5 and TRBJ2-2; D might be TRBD2 (6 bases). CDR1 LGHNT and CDR2 FRNRAP come from the germline V gene. CDR3 length: 15 residues. Trimming pared 7 bases from V and 4 bases from J, leaving 16 bases between. The CDR3 nucleotides are TGTGCTAGTGCCCGGGACTCGCGAACCACCGGGGAGCTGTTTTTT. Amino acids: CASARDSRTTGELFF.

V and J are TRBV5-1 and TRBJ2-3, with TRBD2 as a possible D gene (5 bases). This CDR3 contains 15 residues. V gave up 1 base and J gave up 6 bases, with 15 bases separating them. Germline loops: CDR1 SGHRS, CDR2 YFSETQ. Written as DNA, the CDR3 is TGCGCCAGCAGCTTGTCTGGGCGCCCGGGGGATACGCAGTATTTT. Translating it yields CASSLSGRPGDTQYF.

This clonotype appeared a few times. CDR3 region: CASTPHADSNQPQHF. In DNA form, the CDR3 reads TGTGCCAGCACCCCCCACGCGGATAGCAATCAGCCCCAGCATTTT. The chain carries TRBV6-2 or TRBV6-3 and TRBJ1-5; D is ambiguous. There are 15 residues in the CDR3. Germline-derived CDR1 and CDR2 are MNHEY and SVGEGT. The V and J ends lost 7 bases and 0 bases respectively, with 13 bases between them.

This clonotype was observed a handful of times. This sequence joins TRBV6-2 or TRBV6-3 and TRBJ2-7; 8 bases are shared with TRBD2. Germline CDR1 MNHEY, CDR2 SVGEGT. V was clipped by 5 bases and J by 7 bases; unmatched bases: 16. The length of the CDR3 is 16 residues. The CDR3 is CASSLYSSGKRREQYF. The CDR3 nucleotides are TGTGCCAGCAGTCTTTATAGTAGCGGGAAGCGGAGGGAGCAGTACTTC.

The V call is TRBV10-3, the J call TRBJ1-2, with a tentative D call TRBD1 (6 bases). CDR1 and CDR2 (germline): ENHRY, SYGVKD. V was shortened by 10 bases and J by 2 bases, with 17 bases between the two germline ends. The CDR3 length is 14 residues. Here the CDR3 reads CATTPNTGNYGYTF. CDR3 DNA: TGTGCCACCACTCCGAACACAGGGAACTATGGCTACACCTTC.

A few counts support this clonotype. The DNA for the CDR3 is TGCAGCGCAGATAGCGGGAGAGGTACCGGGGAGCTGTTTTTT. It is translated as CSADSGRGTGELFF. This chain connects TRBV29-1 to TRBJ2-2; 9 positions agree with TRBD2. V lost 7 bases to trimming and J lost 5 bases; unmatched junction nucleotides: 8. This CDR3 is 14 amino acids long. From germline, CDR1 is SQVTM and CDR2 ANQGSEA.

The chain employs TRBV28 and TRBJ2-7; TRBD1 agrees at 9 bases. Germline lookup yields CDR1 MDHEN and CDR2 SYDVKM. J was trimmed by 5 bases and V by 3 bases; bases with no gene match: 5. This CDR3 is built from 14 residues. The CDR3 bases are TGTGCCAGCAGTTTTAACAGGGGGCTCGACGAGCAGTACTTC. Amino acids: CASSFNRGLDEQYF.

This clonotype came up a few times. The chain combines TRBV6-2 or TRBV6-3 with TRBJ2-1; no firm D call. This CDR3 region has 14 residues. Trimming cost V 10 bases and J 0 bases, with 13 bases left between them. In germline, CDR1 is MNHEY, CDR2 SVGEGT. CDR3 in amino acids: CATYRSGSYNEQFF. CDR3 sequence (DNA): TGTGCCACTTATCGTTCCGGCTCCTACAATGAGCAGTTCTTC.

This clonotype was seen a handful of times. This chain joins TRBV2 and TRBJ2-3, with a weak D call TRBD1 (6 bases). Per germline, CDR1 SNHLY and CDR2 FYNNEI. The germline V and J ends were trimmed by 6 bases and 1 base, with 17 bases remaining between them. The length of the CDR3 is 16 residues. The CDR3 region has the DNA TGTGCCAGCAGACATCGGACAGCCGGGGGCACAGATACGCAGTATTTT. It codes for CASRHRTAGGTDTQYF.

The sample holds a few counts of this clonotype. This CDR3 reads CASSAGPGGRQETQYF. Written as DNA, the CDR3 is TGTGCCAGCAGCGCTGGGCCAGGGGGAAGGCAAGAGACCCAGTACTTC. The chain is built from TRBV7-2 and TRBJ2-5, with 7 bases lining up with TRBD1. The CDR3 runs to 16 residues. V trimming: 5 bases; J trimming: 2 bases; junction bases outside the gene matches: 11. CDR1 is SGHTA and CDR2 is FQGNSA in the germline V gene.

This clonotype came up a few times. The V and J genes are TRBV6-1 and TRBJ1-6; 7 positions match TRBD1. The CDR3 runs to 15 residues. V was clipped by 5 bases and J by 7 bases; unmatched bases: 8. Germline V gene lookup returns CDR1 MNHNS and CDR2 SASEGT. CDR3 in DNA: TGTGCCAGCAGTCGCCCGACAGGGCCCAATTCACCCCTCCACTTT. Translating gives CASSRPTGPNSPLHF.

This clonotype was detected only a few times. V is TRBV5-1 and J is TRBJ2-1; 7 bases fit TRBD1. The V gene end was trimmed by 6 bases and the J gene end by 4 bases; junction bases not matched to a gene: 4. Germline-derived CDR1 and CDR2 are SGHRS and YFSETQ. The CDR3 totals 13 residues. The CDR3 loop is CASTGTEYNEQFF. The CDR3 DNA reads TGCGCCAGCACAGGGACAGAGTACAATGAGCAGTTCTTC.

This clonotype was seen ten or more times. The V gene is TRBV11-1, the J gene TRBJ1-1, with 7 bases that match TRBD1. Germline V gene lookup returns CDR1 SGHAT and CDR2 FQDESV (reference sequence). The V and J ends lost 6 bases and 0 bases, in that order; junction bases with no gene match: 19. The CDR3 spans 19 residues. The CDR3 coding sequence is TGTGCCAGCAGACACATCACTCACCGGGACAGTAACATGAACACTGAAGCTTTCTTT. The encoded protein is CASRHITHRDSNMNTEAFF. Supplemented by reference TRBV11-1 and TRBJ1-1, the full variable domain reads EAEVAQSPRYKITEKSQAVAFWCDPISGHATLYWYRQILGQGPELLVQFQDESVVDDSQLPKDRFSAERLKGVDSTLKIQPAELGDSAMYLCASRHITHRDSNMNTEAFFGQGTRLTVV.

The rearrangement links TRBV7-9 to TRBJ2-5; tentative D call: TRBD1 (6 bases). V lost 5 bases to trimming and J lost 7 bases, with 14 bases between them. In germline, CDR1 is SEHNR, CDR2 FQNEAQ (reference sequence). The CDR3 has 13 amino acids. Written as DNA, the CDR3 is TGTGCCAGCAGCAGTGGACAGCTCAGGACCCAGTACTTC. Amino acid sequence: CASSSGQLRTQYF.

This clonotype appeared many times. The V call is TRBV7-2, the J call TRBJ1-5; TRBD1 matches at 7 bases. This CDR3 contains 15 residues. Trimming cost V 2 bases and J 3 bases; bases outside gene matches: 4. Germline CDR1 is SGHTA and CDR2 is FQGNSA. The CDR3 DNA sequence: TGTGCCAGCAGCTTATCGACAGGGTACAATCAGCCCCAGCATTTT. Amino acid sequence: CASSLSTGYNQPQHF.

In regard to this clonotype: A much larger clonotype is one base distant, so this may be a read error. The chain recombines TRBV20-1 with TRBJ2-1; possibly TRBD2 for D (5 bases). Looked up from germline, CDR1 is DFQATT and CDR2 is SNEGSKA (reference sequence). The CDR3 contains 13 residues. Trimming shortened V by 1 base and J by 7 bases, and 11 bases separated the two germline ends. The CDR3 protein is CSARVTGKNEQFF. For the CDR3, the DNA is TGCAGTGCTAGAGTTACGGGGAAGAATGAGCAGTTCTTC.